What follows is one T cell receptor beta chain and its context. The antigen is unknown. This sample was taken from a study of shared clonotypes between healthy human individuals. Study conclusions and caveats: The study generally estimated greater richness for naive than memory subsets.

The protocol was immunoSEQ multiplex PCR, while the TCRdb copy is restricted to in-frame clones and leaves out a portion. The sample includes more than 400,000 clones, about 96% of them seen just once. The CDR3 runs 15 residues. V lost 6 bases to trimming and J lost 3 bases, with 18 bases between them. Germline lookup yields CDR1 SEHNR and CDR2 FQNEAQ (reference sequence). The sample consisted of naive CD4+ T cells sorted from blood. As to subset: CD45RA+ positively selected. The clonotype was recovered from a woman aged 25 to 39 in good health. This sequence joins TRBV7-9 and TRBJ2-7, with D possibly being TRBD2 (6 bases). CDR3 in amino acids: CASRPQTGSHYEQYF. For the CDR3, the DNA is TGTGCCAGCAGGCCACAAACCGGGAGCCACTACGAGCAGTACTTC.